A single sample gave rise to the 24 T cell receptor beta chains below, sequenced in a study of PD-L1 blockade in urothelial cancer. Time point meaning: pretreatment peripheral blood. TCRdb's table, derived via immunoSEQ multiplex PCR, lists solely in-frame clones and lacks some. Among about 52,000 clones listed, approximately 84% were seen once. Sequenced here: PBMCs, sampled around atezolizumab (anti-PD-L1) treatment. These receptors were obtained from a man aged 45-65 years with urothelial cancer.

The rearrangement uses TRBV5-4 and TRBJ2-7; 9 bases line up with TRBD1. This CDR3 has 14 residues. Germline-derived CDR1 and CDR2 are SGHNT and YYREEE (reference sequence). Unmatched junction bases numbered 7, after V lost 3 bases and J lost 6 bases. The CDR3 DNA sequence: TGTGCCAGCAGCTCAACCGGGACAGGGTTCGAGCAGTACTTC. Translating it yields CASSSTGTGFEQYF.

The gene calls are TRBV5-6 and TRBJ2-1; 10 nucleotides agree with TRBD2. The germline V gene encodes CDR1 SGHDT and CDR2 YYEEEE. The CDR3 length is 18 residues. V lost 0 bases and J lost 5; bases outside the gene matches: 11. The CDR3 here is CASSLGLAGANFHNEQFF. The CDR3 bases are TGTGCCAGCAGCTTGGGTCTAGCGGGAGCGAATTTCCACAATGAGCAGTTCTTC.

This clone has just one count. The rearrangement joins TRBV7-9 to TRBJ1-1; 9 bases are a match to TRBD1. The CDR3 consists of 18 residues. CDR1 and CDR2 (germline): SEHNR, FQNEAQ (reference sequence). J lost 0 bases, V lost 4 bases, and 12 bases had no gene match. The DNA of the CDR3 is TGTGCCAGCAGCTCTCGTCCCGGGACAGGGCTAATGAACACTGAAGCTTTCTTT. The encoded protein is CASSSRPGTGLMNTEAFF.

CDR3 nucleotides: TGTGCCAGCAGCCCCCGGATGACTAGCGGCTACGAGCAGTACTTC. Translating it yields CASSPRMTSGYEQYF. This chain uses TRBV5-8 with TRBJ2-7, with 9 bases lining up with TRBD2. The germline gives CDR1 SGHTS, CDR2 YDEGEE. The CDR3 has 15 residues. After removal of 4 bases from V and 3 bases from J, the junction contained 8 bases not matched to a gene.

The V and J genes are TRBV2 and TRBJ1-1; D possibly corresponds to TRBD1 (5 bases). The ends were cut back, 4 bases at V and 4 bases at J, with 10 bases in the middle. The CDR3 loop spans 13 amino acids. Germline CDR1 and CDR2: SNHLY and FYNNEI. The CDR3 bases are TGTGCCAGCAGTGCCACAGGCTTCACTGAAGCTTTCTTT. Translation gives CASSATGFTEAFF.

This chain uses TRBV25-1 with TRBJ1-4; 11 positions agree with TRBD1. V trimming: 6 bases; J trimming: 6 bases; junction bases outside the gene matches: 3. Germline CDR1 reads MGHDK; CDR2 reads SYGVNS. The CDR3 totals 14 residues. Here the CDR3 reads CASRGDRGYEKLFF. CDR3 bases: TGTGCCAGCAGAGGGGACAGGGGGTATGAAAAACTGTTTTTT.

The chain carries TRBV11-3 and TRBJ2-5; D remains ambiguous. CDR1 is SGHNT, CDR2 YENEEA, per germline. This CDR3 has 13 residues. The V end lost 3 bases, the J end lost 2 bases, and 7 bases lay between the germline ends. The CDR3 is CASSLGLQETQYF. CDR3 DNA: TGTGCCAGCAGCTTGGGCCTACAAGAGACCCAGTACTTC.

This chain joins TRBV10-2 and TRBJ1-2; no clear D gene. CDR1 and CDR2 (germline): WSHSY, SAAADI. The CDR3 extends over 13 amino acids. Trimming removed 6 bases from V and 7 bases from J, with 15 bases in between. The CDR3 loop is CASRTGVEGGYTF. CDR3 coding DNA: TGCGCCAGCAGGACCGGTGTGGAGGGTGGCTACACCTTC.

This chain uses TRBV12-2 with TRBJ2-7; the table's D call, TRBD2, was not checked against the DNA. TRBV12-2 has pseudogene status. The CDR3 runs 17 residues. The CDR3 loop reads CASRTTPRASGSYEQYF. Written as DNA, the CDR3 is TGTGCAAGTCGCACTACGCCTCGGGCTAGCGGCTCCTACGAGCAGTACTTC.

The V call is TRBV7-9, the J call TRBJ2-7; D remains ambiguous. Germline V gives CDR1 SEHNR, CDR2 FQNEAQ (reference sequence). The V gene lost 0 bases and the J gene lost 2 bases, with 11 bases spanning the gap. The CDR3 consists of 15 residues. The CDR3, as DNA: TGTGCCAGCAGCTTAGCGCAGACACCGCCCTACGAGCAGTACTTC. Amino acids: CASSLAQTPPYEQYF.

V and J are TRBV5-6 and TRBJ2-7; TRBD2 aligns across 12 bases. CDR3 size: 17 residues. The germline V gene encodes CDR1 SGHDT and CDR2 YYEEEE. Trimming at V came to 0 bases and at J to 2 bases, leaving 6 bases not matched to a gene. The CDR3, as DNA: TGTGCCAGCAGCTTGGAGACTAGCGGGAGCAAGGCCTACGAGCAGTACTTC. Protein product: CASSLETSGSKAYEQYF.

This clone was recorded only once. The rearrangement links TRBV10-2 to TRBJ2-3; D perhaps matches TRBD2 (5 bases). Germline assignment: CDR1 WSHSY and CDR2 SAAADI. The CDR3 consists of 15 residues. Trimming stripped 8 bases from V and 5 bases from J, with 20 bases between. This chain's CDR3 is CASPPQVALVDTQYF. CDR3 in DNA: TGCGCCAGCCCTCCCCAAGTAGCGTTGGTAGATACGCAGTATTTT.

The V call is TRBV7-2, the J call TRBJ2-3; no definite D call. The CDR3 runs 14 residues. Trimming shortened V by 5 bases and J by 2 bases, and 11 bases separated the two germline ends. Germline V gives CDR1 SGHTA, CDR2 FQGNSA. The CDR3: CASSPLASTDTQYF. The DNA of the CDR3 is TGTGCCAGCAGCCCCTTAGCCTCCACAGATACGCAGTATTTT.

The chain joins TRBV10-3 to TRBJ1-5; 7 nucleotides line up with TRBD1. CDR3 length: 14 residues. Germline loops: CDR1 ENHRY, CDR2 SYGVKD. V lost 8 bases, J lost 5 bases, and 9 bases stayed unmatched. CDR3 protein: CAIAEDRDYQPQHF. CDR3 DNA: TGTGCCATCGCAGAAGACAGGGACTATCAGCCCCAGCATTTT.

This clone was recorded once. The chain has TRBV2 and TRBJ1-3; D not resolved. The V end lost 6 bases, the J end lost 0 bases, and 12 bases lay between the germline ends. This CDR3 spans 15 amino acids. The germline V gene encodes CDR1 SNHLY and CDR2 FYNNEI. This CDR3 is CASRVTLASGNTIYF. As DNA, the CDR3 is TGTGCCAGCAGAGTCACTCTCGCCTCTGGAAACACCATATATTTT. Variable domain in full (rest from reference TRBV2 and TRBJ1-3): EPEVTQTPSHQVTQMGQEVILRCVPISNHLYFYWYRQILGQKVEFLVSFYNNEISEKSEIFDDQFSVERPDGSNFTLKIRSTKLEDSAMYFCASRVTLASGNTIYFGEGSWLTVV.

This chain joins TRBV6-4 and TRBJ1-1; TRBD1 matches at 7 bases. Germline V gives CDR1 MRHNA, CDR2 SNTAGT. CDR3 length: 13 residues. The trim removed 2 bases at V and 4 bases at J, leaving 1 base unmatched. This CDR3 is CASSDRDSTEAFF. In DNA form, the CDR3 reads TGTGCCAGCAGTGACCGGGACAGCACTGAAGCTTTCTTT.

The chain is built from TRBV9 and TRBJ1-3; TRBD1 agrees at 10 bases. The CDR3 is made up of 17 amino acids. V shed 0 bases and J 7 bases; nucleotides not matched to a gene: 10. CDR1 SGDLS and CDR2 YYNGEE come from the germline V gene. In nucleotides, the CDR3 is TGTGCCAGCAGCGTAGCCGGGACAGGGGCCTCCGAGAACACCATATATTTT. Translating gives CASSVAGTGASENTIYF.

The chain couples TRBV4-1 to TRBJ2-7; no reliable D call. This CDR3 is 15 amino acids long. Trimming cost V 3 bases and J 1 base, with 13 bases left between them. CDR1 is MGHRA, CDR2 YSYEKL, per germline. In nucleotides, the CDR3 is TGCGCCAGCAGCCACGGCAGGTCGAAGTCCTACGAGCAGTACTTC. It translates to CASSHGRSKSYEQYF.

CDR3 amino acids: CTSSRQGQLYYNSPLHF. The CDR3 nucleotides are TGCACCAGCAGCCGACAGGGACAGCTTTACTATAATTCACCCCTCCACTTT. This rearrangement joins TRBV1 to TRBJ1-6; TRBD1, the table's D call, lacks a check against the DNA. TRBV1 is classified as a pseudogene. This CDR3 region has 17 residues.

This chain links TRBV5-1 with TRBJ2-7; D is perhaps TRBD2 (6 bases). V was trimmed by 0 bases and J by 3 bases, leaving 19 bases between them. The CDR3 extends over 17 amino acids. Germline CDR1 reads SGHRS; CDR2 reads YFSETQ. In DNA, the CDR3 is TGCGCCAGCAGCTTGGGGTTGGAGGGCTTCAAGAACTACGAGCAGTACTTC. This gives the protein CASSLGLEGFKNYEQYF.

This chain uses TRBV5-8 with TRBJ2-3; 7 bases agree with TRBD2. V lost 8 bases to trimming and J lost 5 bases; unmatched junction nucleotides: 11. CDR3 length: 14 residues. The germline gives CDR1 SGHTS, CDR2 YDEGEE. Here the CDR3 reads CASFRGGVRDTQYF. CDR3 nucleotide sequence: TGTGCCAGTTTTCGGGGAGGGGTGAGAGATACGCAGTATTTT.

The rearrangement joins TRBV7-3 to TRBJ2-5; possibly TRBD2 for D (6 bases). Trimming took off 5 bases at V and 5 bases at J, with 12 bases between the two ends. The CDR3 has 13 residues. Germline values: CDR1 SGHTA, CDR2 FQGTGA. This chain's CDR3 is CASSPGTPETQYF. CDR3 coding DNA: TGTGCCAGCAGCCCCGGGACTCCTGAGACCCAGTACTTC.

The chain recombines TRBV29-1 with TRBJ2-5, with 7 bases identical to TRBD1. The CDR3 totals 12 residues. J lost 2 bases, V lost 7 bases, and 4 bases had no gene match. From germline, CDR1 is SQVTM and CDR2 ANQGSEA. CDR3 loop: CSATTGQETQYF. Written as DNA, the CDR3 is TGCAGCGCGACGACAGGGCAAGAGACCCAGTACTTC.

This sequence joins TRBV7-9 and TRBJ1-1; the match to TRBD1 covers 9 bases. Per germline, CDR1 SEHNR and CDR2 FQNEAQ (reference sequence). The CDR3 spans 13 residues. V dropped 5 bases and J dropped 4; count of bases not matched to a gene: 2. CDR3 bases: TGTGCCAGCAGCGACAGGGGGTTCACTGAAGCTTTCTTT. It encodes CASSDRGFTEAFF.